This passage covers 26 T cell receptor beta chains from one sample sequenced in a study of shared clonotypes between healthy human individuals (dated by TCRdb to 2020 to 2021). Preparation of the library involved the immunoSEQ multiplex PCR assay. The clones in this table, taken by TCRdb from immuneACCESS, are in-frame only. Not every clone is retained; where verified, under half of the shortfall comes from an unresolved V gene, and the cause of the rest is unknown. Recorded for this sample are roughly 720,000 clones; roughly 88% of them occurred a single time. More than 30% of the sample is in the top ten clones. The sequencing input was memory CD8+ T cells from PBMCs. Sample cell subset or site, as interpreted from the label and publication: CD45RO+ cells pooled with CCR7-negative TemRA cells. The receptors stem from a man younger than 35 in good health. Some clones in this sample may be carry-over from other donors' samples.

This sequence joins TRBV27 and TRBJ2-3, with 7 bases matching TRBD1. J was trimmed by 4 bases and V by 3 bases; bases with no gene match: 1. The CDR3 spans 13 residues. CDR1 is MNHEY and CDR2 is SMNVEV in the germline V gene (reference sequence). CDR3 sequence reads: CASSFQGADTQYF. CDR3 nucleotide sequence: TGTGCCAGCAGTTTTCAGGGGGCAGATACGCAGTATTTT.

This chain uses TRBV5-1 with TRBJ2-1; maybe TRBD2 (5 bases). Deletions cut 3 bases from V and 0 bases from J, with 10 bases between. Germline V gene data show CDR1 as SGHRS and CDR2 as YFSETQ. The CDR3 consists of 15 residues. The CDR3 sequence is CASSSSGNSYNEQFF. CDR3 in DNA: TGCGCCAGCAGCTCCAGCGGAAACTCCTACAATGAGCAGTTCTTC.

This clone was seen once. The V and J genes are TRBV25-1 and TRBJ1-2, with D possibly TRBD1 on 5 matching bases. The CDR3 spans 11 residues. Trimming removed 8 bases from V and 6 bases from J, with 10 bases in between. Germline V gene sequence: CDR1 MGHDK, CDR2 SYGVNS. In nucleotides, the CDR3 is TGTGCCAGCGGAGCAGGGAATGGCTACACCTTC. Protein: CASGAGNGYTF.

V gene TRBV7-9 combines with J gene TRBJ2-3; no firm D call. The CDR3 consists of 12 residues. Germline loops: CDR1 SEHNR, CDR2 FQNEAQ (reference sequence). The V end lost 2 bases, the J end lost 4 bases, and 4 bases lay between the germline ends. The chain's CDR3 is CASSLNPDTQYF. The CDR3 DNA reads TGTGCCAGCAGCTTAAATCCAGATACGCAGTATTTT.

The DNA of the CDR3 is TGCGCCAGCAGCTTGGAGTGGCTAGCGGGTAGTGAGCAGTTCTTC. It translates to CASSLEWLAGSEQFF. This chain uses TRBV5-1 with TRBJ2-1; 8 positions agree with TRBD2. CDR1 and CDR2 from the germline V gene are SGHRS and YFSETQ. The CDR3 is made up of 15 amino acids. V lost 0 bases and J lost 9; bases outside the gene matches: 8.

The rearrangement uses TRBV5-1 and TRBJ2-2; D is uncertain. The germline CDR1 and CDR2 sequences are SGHRS and YFSETQ. The CDR3 contains 13 residues. Trimming cost V 2 bases and J 3 bases, with 5 bases left between them. DNA of the CDR3: TGCGCCAGCAGCTTTCGAGACACCGGGGAGCTGTTTTTT. Protein product: CASSFRDTGELFF.

The chain is built from TRBV5-1 and TRBJ2-7; 8 nucleotides align to TRBD2. The CDR3 runs 16 residues. V shed 0 bases, J shed 0 bases, and the junction held 5 bases outside the gene matches. The V gene's germline CDR1 is SGHRS and CDR2 YFSETQ. CDR3 loop: CASSLVSSGSSYEQYF. The CDR3 DNA reads as TGCGCCAGCAGCTTGGTGTCCAGCGGGAGCTCCTACGAGCAGTACTTC.

CDR3 amino acids: CASRARDSYGYTF. In DNA, the CDR3 is TGTGCCAGCAGGGCCCGGGACAGCTATGGCTACACCTTC. V is TRBV28 and J is TRBJ1-2, with 7 positions matching TRBD1. Germline CDR1 MDHEN, CDR2 SYDVKM. This CDR3 region has 13 residues. The V segment lost 6 bases and the J segment 4 bases; nucleotides outside the gene matches: 5.

The V call is TRBV11-2, the J call TRBJ2-5; D call uncertain. There are 12 residues in the CDR3. Trimming shortened V by 4 bases and J by 5 bases, and 8 bases separated the two germline ends. The V gene's germline CDR1 is SGHAT and CDR2 FQNNGV. The DNA of the CDR3 is TGTGCCAGCAGCTACCCGTGGGAGACCCAGTACTTC. This codes for CASSYPWETQYF.

The CDR3 sequence: CASSLNPADGYTF. CDR3 coding DNA: TGTGCCAGCAGCTTAAACCCCGCGGATGGCTACACCTTC. The J gene is TRBJ1-2, the V gene TRBV7-9; D is unclear. The CDR3 sequence is 13 residues long. V was cut by 2 bases and J by 6 bases, with 10 bases left in between. The germline gives CDR1 SEHNR, CDR2 FQNEAQ (reference sequence).

In its sample, this clone was seen once. The chain links TRBV2 to TRBJ1-1; 8 nucleotides align to TRBD1. CDR3 length: 15 amino acids. J was trimmed by 0 bases and V by 5 bases; bases with no gene match: 5. Germline loops: CDR1 SNHLY, CDR2 FYNNEI. The CDR3 region is CASSPGQELNTEAFF. CDR3 in DNA: TGTGCCAGCAGTCCGGGACAGGAACTGAACACTGAAGCTTTCTTT.

The chain carries TRBV6-5 and TRBJ2-3; 12 bases match TRBD2. Unmatched junction bases numbered 3, after V lost 4 bases and J lost 4 bases. The CDR3 loop spans 15 amino acids. Germline V gene sequence: CDR1 MNHEY, CDR2 SVGAGI. The CDR3 spells CASSSTSGSPDTQYF. DNA of the CDR3: TGTGCCAGCAGTTCGACTAGCGGGAGCCCAGATACGCAGTATTTT.

This clone was counted a few times. The chain employs TRBV28 and TRBJ2-7; 8 nucleotides line up with TRBD1. The V gene end was trimmed by 6 bases and the J gene end by 4 bases; junction bases not matched to a gene: 11. Per germline, CDR1 MDHEN and CDR2 SYDVKM. CDR3 length: 15 residues. The CDR3 region has the DNA TGTGCCAGCAGGGGGACAGGTGAAGAAGGATACGAGCAGTACTTC. Protein: CASRGTGEEGYEQYF.

This clone was counted a single time. V and J are TRBV27 and TRBJ1-5, with D hard to call. The CDR3 runs 15 residues. The germline V gene has CDR1 MNHEY and CDR2 SMNVEV (reference sequence). V shed 6 bases and J shed 7 bases, with 19 bases lying between them. The CDR3 DNA reads TGTGCCAGCAGCTCGTATGGAGAGCCGGGGCAGCCCCAGCATTTT. It is translated as CASSSYGEPGQPQHF.

On this clone: The sample carries other DNA sequences with the same CDR3. The rearrangement links TRBV6-6 to TRBJ1-1; D ambiguous. The CDR3 is 14 amino acids. Trimming took off 0 bases at V and 1 base at J, with 6 bases between the two ends. Germline values: CDR1 MNHNY, CDR2 SVGAGI (reference sequence). The CDR3 region is CASSYSEGNTEAFF. The CDR3 DNA follows: TGTGCCAGCAGTTACTCGGAAGGGAACACTGAAGCTTTCTTT.

The rearrangement links TRBV27 to TRBJ2-1, with 8 bases lining up with TRBD1. Germline CDR1 MNHEY, CDR2 SMNVEV (reference sequence). The CDR3 extends over 17 amino acids. Trimming took 2 bases from V and 5 from J; bases not matched to a gene: 11. The CDR3 loop reads CASSLQGARNGNNEQFF. The CDR3 nucleotides are TGTGCCAGCAGTTTACAGGGGGCGCGAAACGGTAACAATGAGCAGTTCTTC.

V gene TRBV7-6 combines with J gene TRBJ2-7; D is tentatively TRBD1 or TRBD2 (5 bases each). The CDR3 consists of 13 residues. CDR1 and CDR2 from the germline V gene are SGHVS and FNYEAQ. V shed 7 bases and J shed 0 bases, with 10 bases lying between them. In DNA form, the CDR3 reads TGTGCCAGCACCCCAGGGAGCTCCTACGAGCAGTACTTC. Translated, it gives CASTPGSSYEQYF. Combining the CDR3 with reference TRBV7-6 and TRBJ2-7 gives the whole variable domain GAGVSQSPRYKVTKRGQDVALRCDPISGHVSLYWYRQALGQGPEFLTYFNYEAQQDKSGLPNDRFSAERPEGSISTLTIQRTEQRDSAMYRCASTPGSSYEQYFGPGTRLTVT.

The V gene is TRBV19, the J gene TRBJ2-1; TRBD2 agrees at 11 bases. Germline CDR1 LNHDA, CDR2 SQIVND (reference sequence). V shed 0 bases and J 5 bases; nucleotides not matched to a gene: 9. The CDR3 contains 18 residues. Here the CDR3 reads CASSIDLETSGINNEQFF. In nucleotides, the CDR3 is TGTGCCAGTAGTATAGATCTGGAGACTAGCGGGATTAACAATGAGCAGTTCTTC.

The chain couples TRBV9 to TRBJ2-1; 9 nucleotides match TRBD2. The ends lost 3 bases at V and 0 bases at J; junction bases unmatched: 16. Germline CDR1 is SGDLS and CDR2 is YYNGEE. This CDR3 spans 20 amino acids. The CDR3 region is CASSGGRASGTPSSYNEQFF. In nucleotides, the CDR3 is TGTGCCAGCAGCGGCGGCAGGGCTAGCGGGACTCCTAGCTCCTACAATGAGCAGTTCTTC.

As to this clone: In the same sample, other DNA sequences code for this CDR3. The chain uses TRBV28 and TRBJ1-1; no definite D call. The CDR3 extends over 11 amino acids. CDR1 and CDR2 from the germline V gene are MDHEN and SYDVKM. Trimming left V 3 bases short and J 4 bases short, with 3 bases between. The chain's CDR3 is CASSFGTEAFF. CDR3 nucleotide sequence: TGTGCCAGCAGTTTTGGCACTGAAGCTTTCTTT.

The V and J genes are TRBV28 and TRBJ2-2; a weak D match, TRBD1 (5 bases). The CDR3 length is 16 residues. Germline CDR1 is MDHEN and CDR2 is SYDVKM. Trimming took off 4 bases at V and 1 base at J, with 13 bases between the two ends. CDR3 protein: CASSSKGILNTGELFF. In nucleotides, the CDR3 is TGTGCCAGCAGTTCGAAGGGGATTTTGAACACCGGGGAGCTGTTTTTT.

This chain joins TRBV4-3 and TRBJ1-4, with D tentatively TRBD1 (6 bases). The CDR3 consists of 17 residues. V gave up 0 bases and J gave up 4 bases, with 15 bases separating them. Per germline, CDR1 LGHNA and CDR2 YSLEER. CDR3 sequence (DNA): TGCGCCAGCAGCCAAGATCTTGGGGGGCCAATTAATGAAAAACTGTTTTTT. Amino acids: CASSQDLGGPINEKLFF.

CDR3 amino acids: CASSQSSSVPYEQYF. The CDR3 nucleotides read TGTGCCAGCAGCCAATCCAGCTCCGTCCCCTACGAGCAGTACTTC. The V gene is TRBV4-2, the J gene TRBJ2-7; D is unclear. The V end lost 2 bases, the J end lost 2 bases, and 13 bases lay between the germline ends. The length of the CDR3 is 15 residues. Germline loops: CDR1 LGHNA, CDR2 YNFKEQ.

To note about this clone: A far larger clone is just one base off, so this is likely a read error. The chain links TRBV10-2 to TRBJ2-5; D gene ambiguous. The CDR3 extends over 11 amino acids. Germline-derived CDR1 and CDR2 are WSHSY and SAAADI. The V gene lost 2 bases and the J gene lost 4 bases, with 2 bases spanning the gap. The CDR3 nucleotides are TGCGCCAGCAGTGAGCGAGAGACCCAGTACTTC. Translation: CASSERETQYF.

The V gene is TRBV27, the J gene TRBJ2-2, with D perhaps TRBD2 (5 bases). CDR1 is MNHEY and CDR2 is SMNVEV in the germline V gene (reference sequence). The CDR3 loop spans 17 amino acids. The V gene lost 2 bases and the J gene lost 3 bases, with 16 bases spanning the gap. DNA of the CDR3: TGTGCCAGCAGTTTAACCCCAGGTCGGGGATACACCGGGGAGCTGTTTTTT. Its protein is CASSLTPGRGYTGELFF.

The V and J genes are TRBV25-1 and TRBJ1-4, with unresolved D. V was clipped by 6 bases and J by 4 bases, with 3 bases between them. The CDR3 runs 11 residues. The V gene's germline CDR1 is MGHDK and CDR2 SYGVNS. CDR3 coding DNA: TGTGCCAGCAGCAATAATGAAAAACTGTTTTTT. It is translated as CASSNNEKLFF.